Presented here are 15 T cell receptor beta chains from one specimen sequenced in a study of T cell responses to AZD1222 COVID-19 vaccine. The method was immunoSEQ multiplex PCR; TCRdb's version includes in-frame clones alone and lacks a portion of them. The table shows 90,000 to 140,000 clones, with 85% to 90% occurring only once. Sequencing used peripheral blood, obtained on day 0 of AZD1222 vaccination. These TCRs come from an adult in good health.

The chain has TRBV18 and TRBJ2-3; TRBD2 is a possible D gene (5 bases). CDR1 and CDR2 (germline): KGHSH, LQKENI. The CDR3 consists of 16 residues. V shed 2 bases and J shed 0 bases, with 12 bases lying between them. The CDR3 DNA is TGTGCCAGCTCACCAAGTTGGGAGAGAAGCACAGATACGCAGTATTTT. Protein sequence: CASSPSWERSTDTQYF.

The genes are TRBV29-1 and TRBJ2-7; TRBD2 matches at 8 bases. This CDR3 comprises 17 residues. V lost 6 bases to trimming and J lost 2 bases; unmatched junction nucleotides: 18. CDR1 is SQVTM, CDR2 ANQGSEA, per germline. The CDR3 spells CSVDGLAGPNNAYEQYF. In DNA form, the CDR3 reads TGCAGCGTCGACGGGCTAGCGGGCCCGAATAACGCCTACGAGCAGTACTTC.

The rearrangement links TRBV5-8 to TRBJ1-1; 10 positions match TRBD1. Looked up from germline, CDR1 is SGHTS and CDR2 is YDEGEE. The CDR3 consists of 17 residues. V lost 4 bases and J lost 0; bases outside the gene matches: 9. CDR3 bases: TGTGCCAGCAGCCTGAGAGACAGGGGGCCTTTGAACACTGAAGCTTTCTTT. Protein sequence: CASSLRDRGPLNTEAFF. Supplemented by reference TRBV5-8 and TRBJ1-1, the full variable domain reads EAGVTQSPTHLIKTRGQQATLRCSPISGHTSVYWYQQALGLGLQFLLWYDEGEERNRGNFPPRFSGRQFPNYSSELNVNALELEDSALYLCASSLRDRGPLNTEAFFGQGTRLTVV.

This clone was counted a single time. This rearrangement joins TRBV2 to TRBJ2-7, with 11 bases lining up with TRBD1. Losses at the gene ends were 3 bases for V and 5 bases for J; bases not matched to a gene: 18. CDR3 length: 19 amino acids. CDR1 is SNHLY, CDR2 FYNNEI, per germline. CDR3 loop: CASSDGSGTGGVVGHEQYF. In DNA form, the CDR3 reads TGTGCCAGCAGTGATGGCTCCGGGACAGGGGGGGTTGTTGGGCACGAGCAGTACTTC.

J is TRBJ1-2 and V is TRBV5-8; 7 nucleotides line up with TRBD1. Per germline, CDR1 SGHTS and CDR2 YDEGEE. V was clipped by 2 bases and J by 7 bases; unmatched bases: 5. The CDR3 is 13 residues long. CDR3 sequence: CASSFKGAAGYTF. The CDR3 nucleotides are TGTGCCAGCAGCTTTAAGGGGGCCGCTGGCTACACCTTC.

The chain has TRBV30 and TRBJ2-5; no firm D call. Trimming took 5 bases from V and 2 from J, leaving 12 bases between them. Germline loops: CDR1 GTSNPN, CDR2 SVGIG (reference sequence). The CDR3 consists of 13 residues. CDR3 region: CAWGKGFQETQYF. The CDR3 DNA is TGTGCCTGGGGTAAAGGCTTTCAAGAGACCCAGTACTTC.

V usage is TRBV9 and J usage is TRBJ1-1; no clear D gene. Germline V gene data show CDR1 as SGDLS and CDR2 as YYNGEE. Trimming took off 3 bases at V and 3 bases at J, with 15 bases between the two ends. The CDR3 consists of 15 residues. In DNA, the CDR3 is TGTGCCAGCAGCGCCGTCGGTTTTAGGGACACTGAAGCTTTCTTT. Amino acids: CASSAVGFRDTEAFF.

The CDR3 DNA reads as TGTGCCAGCAGTCGGCCGGGACTACCGAGAATACACGAGACCCAGTACTTC. Its protein product is CASSRPGLPRIHETQYF. The chain links TRBV7-2 to TRBJ2-5; 7 bases fit TRBD2. CDR3 length: 17 amino acids. Germline values: CDR1 SGHTA, CDR2 FQGNSA. The trim removed 6 bases at V and 5 bases at J, leaving 18 bases unmatched. The full variable domain, its missing parts supplied by reference TRBV7-2 and TRBJ2-5, is GAGVSQSPSNKVTEKGKDVELRCDPISGHTALYWYRQSLGQGLEFLIYFQGNSAPDKSGLPSDRFSAERTGGSVSTLTIQRTQQEDSAVYLCASSRPGLPRIHETQYFGPGTRLLVL.

This sequence joins TRBV2 and TRBJ2-7; 10 bases line up with TRBD1. CDR3 size: 13 residues. V lost 8 bases and J lost 3; bases outside the gene matches: 4. Germline assignment: CDR1 SNHLY and CDR2 FYNNEI. CDR3 sequence: CASQGQGGYEQYF. The CDR3 DNA reads as TGTGCCAGCCAAGGACAGGGGGGCTACGAGCAGTACTTC.

The chain uses TRBV19 and TRBJ2-2; 13 positions agree with TRBD2. The CDR3 has 17 amino acids. Unmatched junction bases numbered 13, after V lost 5 bases and J lost 10 bases. Germline V CDR1 and CDR2: LNHDA, SQIVND (reference sequence). CDR3 bases: TGTGCCAGTAGTGCGGGGCTACCGGGACTAGCGGGAACGGAGCTGTTTTTT. It codes for CASSAGLPGLAGTELFF.

The chain links TRBV7-9 to TRBJ1-4, with D perhaps matching TRBD1 (5 bases). CDR1 SEHNR and CDR2 FQNEAQ come from the germline V gene (reference sequence). Between the trimmed V and J ends, which lost 11 bases and 0 bases, there was a span of 10 bases. This CDR3 region has 13 residues. CDR3 sequence: CAGGVTTNEKLFF. CDR3 DNA: TGTGCCGGAGGGGTCACAACTAATGAAAAACTGTTTTTT.

The genes are TRBV6-2 or TRBV6-3 and TRBJ2-7; TRBD2 aligns across 10 bases. This CDR3 region has 15 residues. Looked up from germline, CDR1 is MNHEY and CDR2 is SVGEGT. V lost 5 bases, J lost 5 bases, and 9 bases stayed unmatched. The CDR3 region is CASSAPGLARNEQYF. The CDR3 DNA reads as TGTGCCAGCAGTGCGCCGGGACTAGCGAGGAACGAGCAGTACTTC.

CDR3 sequence: CASSSLVGNTIYF. In nucleotides, the CDR3 is TGTGCCAGCAGCTCCCTCGTCGGAAACACCATATATTTT. J is TRBJ1-3 and V is TRBV11-2; D remains ambiguous. Trimming left V 4 bases short and J 4 bases short, with 8 bases between. CDR3 length equals 13 residues. Germline V gives CDR1 SGHAT, CDR2 FQNNGV.

The chain uses TRBV19 and TRBJ2-1, with 10 nucleotides matching TRBD2. This CDR3 has 15 residues. Germline V gene lookup returns CDR1 LNHDA and CDR2 SQIVND (reference sequence). The junction had 4 bases not matched to a gene; V was cut back by 4 bases and J by 4 bases. The CDR3 nucleotides are TGTGCCAGTAGTACCGGGACTAGCGAGTACAATGAGCAGTTCTTC. Translation gives CASSTGTSEYNEQFF.

V gene TRBV7-9 combines with J gene TRBJ2-7, with D maybe TRBD2 (6 bases). V was cut by 4 bases and J by 5 bases, with 15 bases left in between. Looked up from germline, CDR1 is SEHNR and CDR2 is FQNEAQ (reference sequence). There are 14 residues in the CDR3. CDR3 amino acids: CASSSGLAGDEQYF. Written as DNA, the CDR3 is TGTGCCAGCAGCTCGGGACTGGCGGGCGACGAGCAGTACTTC. The full variable domain, rest sourced from reference TRBV7-9 and TRBJ2-7, is DTGVSQNPRHKITKRGQNVTFRCDPISEHNRLYWYRQTLGQGPEFLTYFQNEAQLEKSRLLSDRFSAERPKGSFSTLEIQRTEQGDSAMYLCASSSGLAGDEQYFGPGTRLTVT.